A selection of T cell receptor beta chains follows, all from one sample in a study of cytomegalovirus exposure and HLA in healthy donors. The data were produced by immunoSEQ multiplex PCR, yet TCRdb's version contains in-frame clones alone and is incomplete. The sample table sets out over 45,000 clones. The sample consisted of PBMCs. These receptors were obtained from a woman aged 40 to 50 in good health and CMV-seronegative. CDR3s leave out the opening cysteine and the closing phenylalanine or tryptophan. Each record gives: V gene, J gene, CDR3 protein.

v_gene: TRBV2; j_gene: TRBJ1-4; CDR3aa: ASGYSANEKLF
v_gene: TRBV19; j_gene: TRBJ2-1; CDR3aa: ASQLGTGVSNEQF
v_gene: TRBV6-5; j_gene: TRBJ2-7; CDR3aa: ASSSPRGYRAYEQY
v_gene: TRBV5-1; j_gene: TRBJ1-4; CDR3aa: ASSHGQAALEKLF
v_gene: TRBV4-1; j_gene: TRBJ2-7; CDR3aa: ASSQDAGPLGEQY
v_gene: TRBV5-6; j_gene: TRBJ2-3; CDR3aa: ASSLGGLATQY
v_gene: TRBV19; j_gene: TRBJ1-1; CDR3aa: ASSPLRTSWNTEAF
v_gene: TRBV6-6; j_gene: TRBJ2-7; CDR3aa: ASSYSGRGGADEQY
v_gene: TRBV19; j_gene: TRBJ2-1; CDR3aa: ASSTEHLAGVVSPRSEQF
v_gene: TRBV18; j_gene: TRBJ2-3; CDR3aa: ASSPSSGGDTQY
v_gene: TRBV10-3; j_gene: TRBJ1-2; CDR3aa: AISSQTGNYGYT
v_gene: TRBV7-9; j_gene: TRBJ2-7; CDR3aa: ASSFQGVDEQY
v_gene: TRBV10-3; j_gene: TRBJ1-1; CDR3aa: AIKRQQNTEAF
v_gene: TRBV6-5; j_gene: TRBJ1-6; CDR3aa: ASSYTGQGNSPLH
v_gene: TRBV6-5; j_gene: TRBJ2-7; CDR3aa: ASSSAGQGAGEQY
v_gene: TRBV18; j_gene: TRBJ1-2; CDR3aa: ASSPDNYGYT
v_gene: TRBV18; j_gene: TRBJ1-2; CDR3aa: ASSPGQNYGYT
v_gene: TRBV6-6; j_gene: TRBJ2-5; CDR3aa: ASRSGTSRETQY
v_gene: TRBV30; j_gene: TRBJ2-5; CDR3aa: AWSGTSAEETQY
v_gene: TRBV20-1; j_gene: TRBJ1-1; CDR3aa: SAPVNTEAF
v_gene: TRBV5-1; j_gene: TRBJ2-3; CDR3aa: ASSFYGSTDTQY
v_gene: TRBV28; j_gene: TRBJ1-2; CDR3aa: ASSPILGTGHGYT
v_gene: TRBV5-1; j_gene: TRBJ2-5; CDR3aa: ASSLGTGDQENQY
v_gene: TRBV9; j_gene: TRBJ2-1; CDR3aa: ASSVGSSGGGEQF
v_gene: TRBV10-3; j_gene: TRBJ1-1; CDR3aa: AIRGQDTEAF
v_gene: TRBV7-2; j_gene: TRBJ1-6; CDR3aa: ASSPGQTNSPLH
v_gene: TRBV5-1; j_gene: TRBJ2-5; CDR3aa: ASSLASGGETQY
v_gene: TRBV27; j_gene: TRBJ1-1; CDR3aa: ASSLNGDTEAF
v_gene: TRBV27; j_gene: TRBJ1-2; CDR3aa: ASSLSGGDGYT
v_gene: TRBV4-1; j_gene: TRBJ2-7; CDR3aa: ASSQGRPFRTSGNEQY
v_gene: TRBV5-1; j_gene: TRBJ2-2; CDR3aa: ASSLATGTGELF
v_gene: TRBV29-1; j_gene: TRBJ2-3; CDR3aa: SVDRTSGKGDTQY
v_gene: TRBV5-6; j_gene: TRBJ2-2; CDR3aa: ASSWDSTLTGELF
v_gene: TRBV4-2; j_gene: TRBJ1-1; CDR3aa: ASSPTTGHTEAF
v_gene: TRBV9; j_gene: TRBJ2-7; CDR3aa: ASSKRSGRDYEQY
v_gene: TRBV9; j_gene: TRBJ2-1; CDR3aa: ASSVALAGASDNEQF
v_gene: TRBV5-1; j_gene: TRBJ2-1; CDR3aa: ASSVGHSSAYNEQF
v_gene: TRBV9; j_gene: TRBJ2-5; CDR3aa: ASSVGRGRETQY
v_gene: TRBV29-1; j_gene: TRBJ2-7; CDR3aa: SVRDYRSYEQY
v_gene: TRBV19; j_gene: TRBJ1-1; CDR3aa: ASSRPGIYYTEAF
v_gene: TRBV18; j_gene: TRBJ2-2; CDR3aa: ASSPPNGNTGELF
v_gene: TRBV14; j_gene: TRBJ2-3; CDR3aa: ASSQQAGTDTQY
v_gene: TRBV11-2; j_gene: TRBJ2-5; CDR3aa: ASSRLRDRVTQY
v_gene: TRBV6-5; j_gene: TRBJ1-6; CDR3aa: ASSLRHRGSSPLH
v_gene: TRBV18; j_gene: TRBJ1-3; CDR3aa: ASSPGTSGNTIY
v_gene: TRBV4-2; j_gene: TRBJ2-3; CDR3aa: ASSPAAQVGGSTDTQY
v_gene: TRBV2; j_gene: TRBJ1-5; CDR3aa: ATAMRSGGNQPQH
v_gene: TRBV18; j_gene: TRBJ1-4; CDR3aa: ASSPGATNEKLF
v_gene: TRBV28; j_gene: TRBJ1-1; CDR3aa: ASRKYGTGYGMNTEAF
v_gene: TRBV6-1; j_gene: TRBJ1-1; CDR3aa: ASSETRENTEAF
v_gene: TRBV5-6; j_gene: TRBJ2-2; CDR3aa: ASSPRDLWAGELF
v_gene: TRBV5-1; j_gene: TRBJ1-1; CDR3aa: ASSLGTGGNEAF
v_gene: TRBV7-2; j_gene: TRBJ2-7; CDR3aa: ASSLRDGSRGTYEQY
v_gene: TRBV7-6; j_gene: TRBJ1-6; CDR3aa: ASSLAGGQYNSPLH
v_gene: TRBV7-2; j_gene: TRBJ2-2; CDR3aa: ASSAGMDTGELF
v_gene: TRBV7-8; j_gene: TRBJ2-3; CDR3aa: ASSLGGTSGDTQY
v_gene: TRBV13; j_gene: TRBJ2-7; CDR3aa: ASSPGGGRYEQY
v_gene: TRBV10-3; j_gene: TRBJ1-6; CDR3aa: AISPSTGNSPLH
v_gene: TRBV6-1; j_gene: TRBJ1-5; CDR3aa: ASSENRVQPQH